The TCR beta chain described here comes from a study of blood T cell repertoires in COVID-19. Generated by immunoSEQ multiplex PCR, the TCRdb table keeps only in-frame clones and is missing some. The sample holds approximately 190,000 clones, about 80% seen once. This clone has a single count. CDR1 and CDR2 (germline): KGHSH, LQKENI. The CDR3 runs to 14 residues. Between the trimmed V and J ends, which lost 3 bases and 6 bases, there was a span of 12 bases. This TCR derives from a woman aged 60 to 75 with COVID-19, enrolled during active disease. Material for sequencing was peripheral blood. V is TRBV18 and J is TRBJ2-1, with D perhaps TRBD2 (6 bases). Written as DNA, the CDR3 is TGTGCCAGCTCACCGGCAGGAGGGGCCAATGAGCAGTTCTTC. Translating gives CASSPAGGANEQFF.